The clone carrying this T cell receptor beta chain was picked up one time. The sample is drawn from a study of shared clonotypes between healthy human individuals. Using approximately 190 ng DNA, about 29,000 T cell genomes, the sorted-subset replicate PCRs were run. Profiled with immunoSEQ multiplex PCR; TCRdb holds only in-frame clones, not every one. The sample shows some 1,900,000 clones, approximately 95% of them seen only once. Naive CD8 cells lacked CD45RO, underwent positive selection for CCR7 and left out terminally differentiated effector memory CD45RA+ cells. The ends lost 8 bases at V and 4 bases at J; junction bases unmatched: 12. Germline CDR1 is MGHDK and CDR2 is SYGVNS. This CDR3 spans 16 amino acids.

The sequencing sample was made of naive CD8+ T cells sorted from blood. The genes are TRBV25-1 and TRBJ2-3, with TRBD1 identical over 10 bases. This clonotype was sampled from a man aged 18-30 years in good health. The CDR3 region has the DNA TGTGCCAGCGCTTCTGCCGGGACAGGGGTCCCAGATACGCAGTATTTT. This gives the protein CASASAGTGVPDTQYF.